These 32 T cell receptor beta chains share one sample of origin, sequenced in a study of cytomegalovirus exposure and HLA in healthy donors. The PCR ran on 60 Vbeta and 13 Jbeta primers. Here immunoSEQ multiplex PCR was the method, and the copy in TCRdb shows in-frame clones only, minus some. This sample yields about 180,000 clones, of which under 80% are seen a single time; roughly 2.5% belongs to the top ten. Sequencing was performed on PBMCs. The receptors stem from a human donor in good health.

The chain employs TRBV7-9 and TRBJ1-1; a weak D match, TRBD1 (6 bases). The germline gives CDR1 SEHNR, CDR2 FQNEAQ (reference sequence). Between the trimmed V and J ends, which lost 0 bases and 6 bases, there was a span of 14 bases. The CDR3 sequence is 15 residues long. CDR3 DNA sequence: TGTGCCAGCAGCTTAGCGCCGGGCAGGGGTGCTGAAGCTTTCTTT. This codes for CASSLAPGRGAEAFF. Together with reference TRBV7-9 and TRBJ1-1, the CDR3 gives the full variable domain: DTGVSQNPRHKITKRGQNVTFRCDPISEHNRLYWYRQTLGQGPEFLTYFQNEAQLEKSRLLSDRFSAERPKGSFSTLEIQRTEQGDSAMYLCASSLAPGRGAEAFFGQGTRLTVV.

This chain uses TRBV7-3 with TRBJ2-3, with D possibly matching TRBD2 (7 bases). Germline assignment: CDR1 SGHTA and CDR2 FQGTGA. This CDR3 spans 14 amino acids. V lost 5 bases, J lost 2 bases, and 11 bases lay in between. CDR3 amino acids: CASSRGGNTDTQYF. The CDR3 nucleotides read TGTGCCAGCAGCAGGGGGGGTAACACAGATACGCAGTATTTT.

The chain combines TRBV5-1 with TRBJ1-2; D not resolved. Trimming removed 5 bases at V and 4 bases at J, with 6 bases between. The CDR3 loop spans 11 amino acids. CDR1 is SGHRS and CDR2 is YFSETQ in the germline V gene. The CDR3 region is CASRGSYGYTF. The CDR3 region has the DNA TGCGCCAGCAGGGGGAGCTATGGCTACACCTTC.

V gene TRBV15 combines with J gene TRBJ2-3, with D tentatively TRBD2 (6 bases). This CDR3 has 15 residues. Trimming took off 0 bases at V and 3 bases at J, with 10 bases between the two ends. In germline, CDR1 is LNHNV, CDR2 YYDKDF (reference sequence). The CDR3 reads CATSREAGGTDTQYF. The CDR3 DNA follows: TGTGCCACCAGCAGAGAGGCTGGGGGGACAGATACGCAGTATTTT.

The rearrangement uses TRBV5-1 and TRBJ1-5, with 8 positions matching TRBD1. The CDR3 has 15 amino acids. The J segment lost 3 bases and the V segment lost 5 bases, leaving 7 bases of the junction unmatched. Germline CDR1 SGHRS, CDR2 YFSETQ. CDR3 sequence reads: CASRTGTGTNQPQHF. Here the CDR3 DNA reads TGCGCCAGCAGAACCGGGACAGGCACCAATCAGCCCCAGCATTTT.

The chain joins TRBV9 to TRBJ1-1; TRBD1 agrees at 8 bases. The J segment lost 0 bases and the V segment lost 3 bases, leaving 4 bases of the junction unmatched. This CDR3 is 15 amino acids long. Per germline, CDR1 SGDLS and CDR2 YYNGEE. The CDR3 here is CASSETGALNTEAFF. The CDR3 region has the DNA TGTGCCAGCAGCGAGACAGGGGCCCTGAACACTGAAGCTTTCTTT.

This clone came up a few times. This sequence joins TRBV19 and TRBJ1-3; TRBD1 aligns across 7 bases. The J segment lost 2 bases and the V segment lost 8 bases, leaving 3 bases of the junction unmatched. The length of the CDR3 is 13 residues. Germline assignment: CDR1 LNHDA and CDR2 SQIVND (reference sequence). The CDR3, as DNA: TGTGCCAGTGGAGACAGGGCTGGAAACACCATATATTTT. It specifies CASGDRAGNTIYF.

This chain uses TRBV5-8 with TRBJ1-1; maybe TRBD1 (6 bases). V lost 4 bases and J 3 bases, leaving 10 bases between the germline ends. The CDR3 contains 13 residues. Germline CDR1 and CDR2: SGHTS and YDEGEE. CDR3 protein: CASSPYRDTEAFF. The CDR3 DNA reads TGTGCCAGCAGCCCTTACAGGGACACTGAAGCTTTCTTT.

The rearrangement links TRBV11-2 to TRBJ2-5; 9 bases agree with TRBD1. Germline V gene lookup returns CDR1 SGHAT and CDR2 FQNNGV. The CDR3 extends over 14 amino acids. The V and J ends lost 6 bases and 5 bases, in that order; junction bases with no gene match: 7. The chain's CDR3 is CASRPTGGVETQYF. The CDR3 DNA reads TGTGCCAGCAGGCCGACAGGGGGTGTGGAGACCCAGTACTTC.

The J gene is TRBJ1-1, the V gene TRBV7-9; D is undetermined. CDR1 and CDR2 from the germline V gene are SEHNR and FQNEAQ (reference sequence). V dropped 5 bases and J dropped 1 base, with 11 bases sitting between them. There are 14 residues in the CDR3. Here the CDR3 DNA reads TGTGCCAGCAGCCCCCGGGGAAGGAACACTGAAGCTTTCTTT. Protein: CASSPRGRNTEAFF.

This rearrangement joins TRBV6-5 to TRBJ1-4; D gene ambiguous. This CDR3 region has 15 residues. Germline V gives CDR1 MNHEY, CDR2 SVGAGI. The V gene lost 4 bases and the J gene lost 3 bases, with 12 bases spanning the gap. The CDR3 bases are TGTGCCAGCAGTTCCCGAGGGTCCGCTAATGAAAAACTGTTTTTT. Protein product: CASSSRGSANEKLFF.

J is TRBJ1-2 and V is TRBV18; 9 positions agree with TRBD1. This CDR3 contains 16 residues. The trim removed 1 base at V and 8 bases at J, leaving 11 bases unmatched. The germline gives CDR1 KGHSH, CDR2 LQKENI. The CDR3 bases are TGTGCCAGCTCACCACAACAGGGACAGGGATTAGGGGGCTACACCTTC. Translation gives CASSPQQGQGLGGYTF.

This clone was counted between two and nine times. The CDR3 DNA reads as TGCAGTGAGACTGATAACACTGAAGCTTTCTTT. This encodes CSETDNTEAFF. The rearrangement joins TRBV20-1 to TRBJ1-1, with D uncertain. The CDR3 is made up of 11 amino acids. The germline V and J ends were trimmed by 7 bases and 2 bases, with 8 bases remaining between them. In germline, CDR1 is DFQATT, CDR2 SNEGSKA (reference sequence).

This chain joins TRBV27 and TRBJ1-1; TRBD1 matches 8 bases. The CDR3 is 17 residues long. V was pared by 3 bases and J by 5 bases, with 14 bases of the junction left unmatched. CDR1 and CDR2 from the germline V gene are MNHEY and SMNVEV (reference sequence). The CDR3 nucleotides read TGTGCCAGCAGTTTGGGGTTGGGCAGGGGGCAAAGGACTGAAGCTTTCTTT. Translation gives CASSLGLGRGQRTEAFF.

This rearrangement joins TRBV5-1 to TRBJ1-6; the D gene is possibly TRBD1 (5 bases). CDR1 SGHRS and CDR2 YFSETQ come from the germline V gene. Trimming took 4 bases from V and 8 from J, leaving 16 bases between them. This CDR3 is 15 amino acids long. Here the CDR3 reads CASSPYSGAYSPLHF. The CDR3 DNA reads TGCGCCAGCAGCCCATACAGCGGGGCTTATTCACCCCTCCACTTT.

The chain has TRBV10-3 and TRBJ2-7; perhaps TRBD2 as D (5 bases). With 3 bases removed from V and 6 bases from J, the gap between germline ends came to 12 bases. Germline CDR1 reads ENHRY; CDR2 reads SYGVKD. This CDR3 comprises 13 residues. The CDR3 DNA sequence: TGTGCCATCAGTGAAGATGGGAGTCGCGAGCAGTACTTC. Its translation is CAISEDGSREQYF.

The chain is built from TRBV10-3 and TRBJ1-1; TRBD1 aligns across 7 bases. In germline, CDR1 is ENHRY, CDR2 SYGVKD. The CDR3 consists of 16 residues. V was clipped by 3 bases and J by 1 base; unmatched bases: 8. CDR3 sequence (DNA): TGTGCCATCAGTGAAAGGGGGCTTGGGGCGAACACTGAAGCTTTCTTT. The encoded protein is CAISERGLGANTEAFF.

Concerning this clone itself: The junction differs from germline at one of its ends, possibly a read error. This rearrangement joins TRBV7-7 to TRBJ2-5; D remains unclear. TRBJ2-7 matches the DNA end more closely, so the J call is doubtful. This CDR3 has 13 residues. Germline V gene lookup returns CDR1 SSHAT and CDR2 FNYEAQ (reference sequence). The CDR3 reads CASSLQGGYEQYF. The CDR3 DNA reads as TGTGCTAGCAGCCTCCAAGGCGGTTACGAGCAGTACTTC.

This clone was observed many times. V usage is TRBV6-6 and J usage is TRBJ2-6; maybe TRBD1 (6 bases). CDR1 and CDR2 (germline): MNHNY, SVGAGI (reference sequence). Trimming stripped 6 bases from V and 4 bases from J, with 13 bases between. The CDR3 length is 15 residues. Written as DNA, the CDR3 is TGTGCCAGCAGCTTCGCAGGGGTCGGGGCCAACGTCCTGACTTTC. Translating gives CASSFAGVGANVLTF.

V gene TRBV7-2 combines with J gene TRBJ1-6; unclear D gene. The CDR3 length is 14 residues. Trimming removed 5 bases from V and 6 bases from J, with 11 bases in between. Germline lookup yields CDR1 SGHTA and CDR2 FQGNSA. CDR3 in DNA: TGTGCCAGCAGCAAGAGAGGGCTTAATTCACCCCTCCACTTT. It codes for CASSKRGLNSPLHF.

The chain employs TRBV30 and TRBJ1-2; the D gene is possibly TRBD1 (6 bases). Germline V CDR1 and CDR2: GTSNPN, SVGIG (reference sequence). Trimming pared 7 bases from V and 7 bases from J, leaving 13 bases between. The CDR3 consists of 11 residues. The CDR3 protein is CASSQGSGYTF. The CDR3 region has the DNA TGTGCCTCGTCACAGGGTTCTGGCTACACCTTC. The whole variable domain, remainder taken from reference TRBV30 and TRBJ1-2, is SQTIHQWPATLVQPVGSPLSLECTVEGTSNPNLYWYRQAAGRGLQLLFYSVGIGQISSEVPQNLSASRPQDRQFILSSKKLLLSDSGFYLCASSQGSGYTFGSGTRLTVV.

The sample holds a few counts of this clone. The chain uses TRBV6-1 and TRBJ1-4, with D maybe TRBD1 (5 bases). The germline V gene encodes CDR1 MNHNS and CDR2 SASEGT. There are 13 residues in the CDR3. Between the trimmed V and J ends, which lost 4 bases and 8 bases, there was a span of 11 bases. For the CDR3, the DNA is TGTGCCAGCAGTGGGCAGGGTTGGGAAAAACTGTTTTTT. Its translation: CASSGQGWEKLFF.

This clone appeared once. CDR3 amino acids: CASSFQETYNEQFF. The CDR3 nucleotides are TGCGCCAGCAGCTTTCAAGAGACCTACAATGAGCAGTTCTTC. The J gene is TRBJ2-1, the V gene TRBV5-1, with unresolved D. Germline CDR1 reads SGHRS; CDR2 reads YFSETQ. Trimming left V 2 bases short and J 2 bases short, with 8 bases between. This CDR3 is 14 amino acids long.

V and J are TRBV7-2 and TRBJ1-1; a weak D match, TRBD1 (6 bases). The germline V gene encodes CDR1 SGHTA and CDR2 FQGNSA. The CDR3 consists of 15 residues. The ends were cut back, 5 bases at V and 1 base at J, with 14 bases in the middle. The CDR3 nucleotides are TGTGCCAGCAGCCTGGACAGTGCGGGGAACACTGAAGCTTTCTTT. Amino acid sequence: CASSLDSAGNTEAFF. The full variable domain, rest sourced from reference TRBV7-2 and TRBJ1-1, is GAGVSQSPSNKVTEKGKDVELRCDPISGHTALYWYRQSLGQGLEFLIYFQGNSAPDKSGLPSDRFSAERTGGSVSTLTIQRTQQEDSAVYLCASSLDSAGNTEAFFGQGTRLTVV.

The chain carries TRBV9 and TRBJ1-2; TRBD1 matches at 8 bases. CDR3 size: 14 residues. The V gene's germline CDR1 is SGDLS and CDR2 YYNGEE. Germline trimming cut 4 bases from V and 7 bases from J; bases unmatched to any gene: 9. In DNA, the CDR3 is TGTGCCAGCAGCCCGCAGGGGGCCCGGGGTGGCTACACCTTC. Protein product: CASSPQGARGGYTF.

The chain employs TRBV6-5 and TRBJ2-5; D possibly corresponds to TRBD2 (5 bases). The J call may be wrong; the DNA end is better matched by TRBJ2-7. CDR3 length: 13 residues. Per the germline V gene, CDR1 is MNHEY and CDR2 is SVGAGI. CDR3 amino acids: CASSYLGGYEQYF. The CDR3 nucleotides are TGTGCCAGCAGTTACCTGGGCGGGTACGAGCAGTACTTC.

The genes are TRBV12-5 and TRBJ1-1; the D gene is possibly TRBD1 (6 bases). Trimming stripped 0 bases from V and 0 bases from J, with 8 bases between. CDR1 and CDR2 from the germline V gene are LGHNT and FRNRAP. The CDR3 loop spans 15 amino acids. CDR3 region: CASGLVQGLNTEAFF. CDR3 coding DNA: TGTGCTAGTGGTTTGGTACAGGGTCTGAACACTGAAGCTTTCTTT. The variable domain in full, completed from reference TRBV12-5 and TRBJ1-1, reads DARVTQTPRHKVTEMGQEVTMRCQPILGHNTVFWYRQTMMQGLELLAYFRNRAPLDDSGMPKDRFSAEMPDATLATLKIQPSEPRDSAVYFCASGLVQGLNTEAFFGQGTRLTVV.

The chain has TRBV19 and TRBJ1-1, with D maybe TRBD1 (6 bases). The ends were cut back, 7 bases at V and 2 bases at J, with 14 bases in the middle. Germline-derived CDR1 and CDR2 are LNHDA and SQIVND (reference sequence). CDR3 length equals 14 residues. CDR3 residues: CASNQNRVNTEAFF. The CDR3, as DNA: TGTGCCAGTAACCAAAACAGGGTAAACACTGAAGCTTTCTTT.

The rearrangement uses TRBV7-2 and TRBJ1-3; a weak D match, TRBD1 (5 bases). Germline V gives CDR1 SGHTA, CDR2 FQGNSA. This CDR3 spans 16 amino acids. V lost 0 bases, J lost 2 bases, and 11 bases lay in between. CDR3 residues: CASSLAGGVTGNTIYF. In DNA, the CDR3 is TGTGCCAGCAGCTTAGCGGGGGGGGTAACTGGAAACACCATATATTTT.

The chain has TRBV7-2 and TRBJ2-1; 8 bases align to TRBD1. V lost 1 base and J lost 9; bases outside the gene matches: 5. The CDR3 has 14 amino acids. Germline CDR1 reads SGHTA; CDR2 reads FQGNSA. CDR3 protein: CASSLVQGAGEQFF. The DNA of the CDR3 is TGTGCCAGCAGCTTAGTTCAGGGGGCGGGTGAGCAGTTCTTC.

This chain connects TRBV6-1 to TRBJ2-2; possibly TRBD1 for D (5 bases). The CDR3 contains 14 residues. With 8 bases removed from V and 0 bases from J, the gap between germline ends came to 10 bases. Germline V gene sequence: CDR1 MNHNS, CDR2 SASEGT. CDR3 in DNA: TGTGCCAGCTCACAGGACCCGAACACCGGGGAGCTGTTTTTT. Amino acids: CASSQDPNTGELFF.

The rearrangement uses TRBV6-1 and TRBJ1-4, with D maybe TRBD1 (5 bases). CDR1 and CDR2 from the germline V gene are MNHNS and SASEGT. Trimming removed 4 bases at V and 0 bases at J, with 15 bases between. There are 17 residues in the CDR3. CDR3 amino acids: CASSVFVTDSTNEKLFF. CDR3 in DNA: TGTGCCAGCAGTGTCTTCGTGACAGACTCAACTAATGAAAAACTGTTTTTT.